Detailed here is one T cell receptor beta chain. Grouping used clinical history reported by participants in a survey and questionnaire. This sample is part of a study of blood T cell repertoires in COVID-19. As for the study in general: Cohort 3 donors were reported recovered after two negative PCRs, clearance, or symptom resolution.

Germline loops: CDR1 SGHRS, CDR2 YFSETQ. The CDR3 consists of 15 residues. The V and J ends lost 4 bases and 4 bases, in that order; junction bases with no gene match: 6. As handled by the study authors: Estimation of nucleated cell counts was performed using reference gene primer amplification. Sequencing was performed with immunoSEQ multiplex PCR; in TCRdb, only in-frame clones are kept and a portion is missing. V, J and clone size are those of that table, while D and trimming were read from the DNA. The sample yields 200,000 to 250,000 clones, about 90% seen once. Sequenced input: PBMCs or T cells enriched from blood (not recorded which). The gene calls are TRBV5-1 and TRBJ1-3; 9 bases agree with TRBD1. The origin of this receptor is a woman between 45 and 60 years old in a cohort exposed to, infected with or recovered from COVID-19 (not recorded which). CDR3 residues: CASSGGTGFGNTIYF. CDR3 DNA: TGCGCCAGCAGCGGCGGGACAGGGTTCGGAAACACCATATATTTT.